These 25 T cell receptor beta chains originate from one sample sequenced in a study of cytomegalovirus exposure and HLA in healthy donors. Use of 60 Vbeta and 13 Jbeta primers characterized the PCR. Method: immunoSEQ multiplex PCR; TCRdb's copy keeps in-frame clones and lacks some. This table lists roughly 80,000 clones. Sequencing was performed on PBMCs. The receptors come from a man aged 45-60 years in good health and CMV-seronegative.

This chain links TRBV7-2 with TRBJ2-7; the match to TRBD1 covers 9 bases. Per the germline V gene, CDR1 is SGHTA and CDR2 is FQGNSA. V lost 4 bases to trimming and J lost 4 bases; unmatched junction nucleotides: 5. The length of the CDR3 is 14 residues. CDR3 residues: CASSSGQGIYEQYF. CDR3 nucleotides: TGTGCCAGCAGCTCGGGACAGGGCATATACGAGCAGTACTTC.

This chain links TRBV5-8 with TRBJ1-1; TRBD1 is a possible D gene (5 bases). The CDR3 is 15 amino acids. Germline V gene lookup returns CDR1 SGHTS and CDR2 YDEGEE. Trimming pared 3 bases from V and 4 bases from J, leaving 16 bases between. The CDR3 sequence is CASSYGQLWFTEAFF. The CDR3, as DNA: TGTGCCAGCAGCTATGGACAACTGTGGTTCACTGAAGCTTTCTTT.

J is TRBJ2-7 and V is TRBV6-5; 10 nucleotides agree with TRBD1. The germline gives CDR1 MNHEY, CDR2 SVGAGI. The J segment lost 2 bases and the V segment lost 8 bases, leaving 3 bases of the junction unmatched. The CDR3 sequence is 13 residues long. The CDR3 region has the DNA TGTGCCAGCTTGGACAGGGGGGCCTACGAGCAGTACTTC. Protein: CASLDRGAYEQYF.

CDR3 sequence reads: CASSLTQIFYGYTF. CDR3 nucleotides: TGTGCCAGCAGCTTAACACAGATTTTCTATGGCTACACCTTC. V usage is TRBV7-2 and J usage is TRBJ1-2, with no clear D. In germline, CDR1 is SGHTA, CDR2 FQGNSA. The CDR3 loop spans 14 amino acids. The V and J ends lost 2 bases and 4 bases respectively, with 11 bases between them. The full variable domain, rest sourced from reference TRBV7-2 and TRBJ1-2, is GAGVSQSPSNKVTEKGKDVELRCDPISGHTALYWYRQSLGQGLEFLIYFQGNSAPDKSGLPSDRFSAERTGGSVSTLTIQRTQQEDSAVYLCASSLTQIFYGYTFGSGTRLTVV.

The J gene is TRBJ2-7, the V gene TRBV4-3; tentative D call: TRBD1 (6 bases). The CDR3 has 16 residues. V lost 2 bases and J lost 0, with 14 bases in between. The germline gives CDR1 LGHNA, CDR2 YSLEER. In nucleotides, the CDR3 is TGCGCCAGCAGCCAATACATCGGGACACTCTCCTACGAGCAGTACTTC. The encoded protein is CASSQYIGTLSYEQYF.

CDR3 amino acids: CASSPPGGTTEAFF. The CDR3 nucleotides are TGTGCCAGCTCACCACCGGGGGGTACGACTGAAGCTTTCTTT. This rearrangement joins TRBV18 to TRBJ1-1; maybe TRBD1 (5 bases). The CDR3 loop spans 14 amino acids. The V gene's germline CDR1 is KGHSH and CDR2 LQKENI. V lost 0 bases, J lost 5 bases, and 10 bases lay in between.

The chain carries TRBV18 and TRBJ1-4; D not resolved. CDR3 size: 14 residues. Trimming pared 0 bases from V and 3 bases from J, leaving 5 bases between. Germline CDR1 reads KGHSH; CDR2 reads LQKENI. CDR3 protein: CASSPPGANEKLFF. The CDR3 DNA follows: TGTGCCAGCTCACCACCGGGCGCTAATGAAAAACTGTTTTTT. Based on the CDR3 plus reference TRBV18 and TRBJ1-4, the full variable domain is NAGVMQNPRHLVRRRGQEARLRCSPMKGHSHVYWYRQLPEEGLKFMVYLQKENIIDESGMPKERFSAEFPKEGPSILRIQQVVRGDSAAYFCASSPPGANEKLFFGSGTQLSVL.

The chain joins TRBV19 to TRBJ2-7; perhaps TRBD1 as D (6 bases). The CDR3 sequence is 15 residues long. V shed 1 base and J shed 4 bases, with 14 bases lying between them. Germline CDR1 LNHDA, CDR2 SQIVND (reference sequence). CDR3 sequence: CASSIAPDRKYEQYF. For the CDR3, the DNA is TGTGCCAGTAGTATAGCCCCGGACAGAAAGTACGAGCAGTACTTC.

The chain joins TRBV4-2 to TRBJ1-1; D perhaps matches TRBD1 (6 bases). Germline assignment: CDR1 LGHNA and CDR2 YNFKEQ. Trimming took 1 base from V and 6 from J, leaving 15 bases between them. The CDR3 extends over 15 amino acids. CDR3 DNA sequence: TGTGCCAGCAGCCAAGGTGATTACAGGGTCGCTGAAGCTTTCTTT. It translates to CASSQGDYRVAEAFF.

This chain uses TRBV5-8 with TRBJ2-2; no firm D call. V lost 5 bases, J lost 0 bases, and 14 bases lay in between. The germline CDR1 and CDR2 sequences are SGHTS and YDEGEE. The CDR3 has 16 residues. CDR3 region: CASRFSPGSNTGELFF. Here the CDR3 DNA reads TGTGCCAGCAGATTTTCTCCGGGTTCGAACACCGGGGAGCTGTTTTTT. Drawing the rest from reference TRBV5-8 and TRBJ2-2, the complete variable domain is EAGVTQSPTHLIKTRGQQATLRCSPISGHTSVYWYQQALGLGLQFLLWYDEGEERNRGNFPPRFSGRQFPNYSSELNVNALELEDSALYLCASRFSPGSNTGELFFGEGSRLTVL.

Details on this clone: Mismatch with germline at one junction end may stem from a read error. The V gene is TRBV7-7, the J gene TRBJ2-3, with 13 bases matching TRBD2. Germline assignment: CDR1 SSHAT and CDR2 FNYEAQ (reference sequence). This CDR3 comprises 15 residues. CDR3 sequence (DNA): TGTGCTAGCAGCTCCGGGACTAGCGGGGTCGATACGCAGTATTTT. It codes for CASSSGTSGVDTQYF.

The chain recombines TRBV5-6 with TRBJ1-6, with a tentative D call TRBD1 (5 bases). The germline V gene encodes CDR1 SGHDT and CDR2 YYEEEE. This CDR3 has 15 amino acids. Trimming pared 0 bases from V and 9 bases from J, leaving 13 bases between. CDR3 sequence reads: CASSLVRASGSPLHF. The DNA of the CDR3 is TGTGCCAGCAGCTTGGTCAGGGCGTCTGGTTCACCCCTCCACTTT.

CDR3 in DNA: TGTGCCAGCAGCTTAAGACAGACACTTAACACTGAAGCTTTCTTT. Amino acid sequence: CASSLRQTLNTEAFF. The chain employs TRBV7-2 and TRBJ1-1, with D possibly matching TRBD1 (5 bases). The V gene lost 2 bases and the J gene lost 2 bases, with 12 bases spanning the gap. Germline V gene lookup returns CDR1 SGHTA and CDR2 FQGNSA. This CDR3 comprises 15 residues.

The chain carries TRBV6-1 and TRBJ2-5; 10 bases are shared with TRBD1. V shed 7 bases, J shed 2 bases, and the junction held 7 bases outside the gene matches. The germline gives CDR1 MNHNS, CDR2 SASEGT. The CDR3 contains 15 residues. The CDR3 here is CASKPGQGKQETQYF. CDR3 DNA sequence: TGTGCCAGCAAGCCGGGACAGGGGAAACAAGAGACCCAGTACTTC.

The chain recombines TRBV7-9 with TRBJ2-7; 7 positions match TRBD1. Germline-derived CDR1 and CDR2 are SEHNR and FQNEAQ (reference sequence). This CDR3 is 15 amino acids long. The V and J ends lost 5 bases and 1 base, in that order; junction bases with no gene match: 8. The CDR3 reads CASSPDRVSSYEQYF. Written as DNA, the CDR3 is TGTGCCAGCAGCCCAGACAGGGTTTCGTCCTACGAGCAGTACTTC.

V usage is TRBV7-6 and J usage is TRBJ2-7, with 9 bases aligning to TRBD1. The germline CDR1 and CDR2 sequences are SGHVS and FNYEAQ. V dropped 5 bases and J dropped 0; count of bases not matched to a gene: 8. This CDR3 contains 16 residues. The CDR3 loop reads CASSGDRDLSSYEQYF. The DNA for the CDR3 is TGTGCCAGCAGCGGGGACAGGGACCTAAGCTCCTACGAGCAGTACTTC.

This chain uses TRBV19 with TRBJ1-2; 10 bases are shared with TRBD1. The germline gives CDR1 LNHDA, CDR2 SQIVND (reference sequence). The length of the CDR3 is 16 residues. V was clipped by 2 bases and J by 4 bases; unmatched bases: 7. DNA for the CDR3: TGTGCCAGTAGTATACCCCGAGACAGGGGGCTCTATGGCTACACCTTC. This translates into CASSIPRDRGLYGYTF.

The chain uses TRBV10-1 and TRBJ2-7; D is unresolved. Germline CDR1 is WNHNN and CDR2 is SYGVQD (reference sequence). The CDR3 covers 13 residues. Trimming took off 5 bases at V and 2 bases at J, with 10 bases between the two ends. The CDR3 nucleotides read TGCGCCAGCAGTAGCATGTTCGCCTACGAGCAGTACTTC. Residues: CASSSMFAYEQYF.

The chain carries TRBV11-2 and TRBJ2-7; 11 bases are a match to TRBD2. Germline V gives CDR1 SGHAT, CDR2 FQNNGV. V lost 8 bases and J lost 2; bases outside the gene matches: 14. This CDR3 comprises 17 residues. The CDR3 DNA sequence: TGTGCCAGCGTGGGAAGCCCTACTAGCGGGGGTGCCTACGAGCAGTACTTC. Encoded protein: CASVGSPTSGGAYEQYF. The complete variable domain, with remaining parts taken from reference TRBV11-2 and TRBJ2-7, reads EAGVAQSPRYKIIEKRQSVAFWCNPISGHATLYWYQQILGQGPKLLIQFQNNGVVDDSQLPKDRFSAERLKGVDSTLKIQPAKLEDSAVYLCASVGSPTSGGAYEQYFGPGTRLTVT.

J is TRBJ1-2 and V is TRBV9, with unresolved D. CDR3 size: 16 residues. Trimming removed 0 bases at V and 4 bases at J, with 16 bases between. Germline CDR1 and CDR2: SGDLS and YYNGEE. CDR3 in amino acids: CASSVEDLGRIYGYTF. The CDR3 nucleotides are TGTGCCAGCAGCGTAGAGGACTTGGGTAGGATCTATGGCTACACCTTC.

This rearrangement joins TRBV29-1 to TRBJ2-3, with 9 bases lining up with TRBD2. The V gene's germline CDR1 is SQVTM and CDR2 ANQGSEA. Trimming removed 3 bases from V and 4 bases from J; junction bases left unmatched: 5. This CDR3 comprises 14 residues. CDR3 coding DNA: TGCAGCGTTGATAAGCGGGGGGCCGCAGATACGCAGTATTTT. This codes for CSVDKRGAADTQYF.

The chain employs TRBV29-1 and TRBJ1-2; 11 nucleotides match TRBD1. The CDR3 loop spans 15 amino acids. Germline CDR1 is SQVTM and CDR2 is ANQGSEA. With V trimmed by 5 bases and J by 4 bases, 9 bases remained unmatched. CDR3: CSVSRDRGKVYGYTF. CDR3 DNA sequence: TGCAGCGTTTCCAGGGACAGGGGGAAAGTCTATGGCTACACCTTC.

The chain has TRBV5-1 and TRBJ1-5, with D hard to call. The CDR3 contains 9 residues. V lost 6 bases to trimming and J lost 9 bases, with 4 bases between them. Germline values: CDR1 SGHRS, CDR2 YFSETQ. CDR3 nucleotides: TGCGCCAGCACGGGGCCCCAGCATTTT. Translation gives CASTGPQHF.

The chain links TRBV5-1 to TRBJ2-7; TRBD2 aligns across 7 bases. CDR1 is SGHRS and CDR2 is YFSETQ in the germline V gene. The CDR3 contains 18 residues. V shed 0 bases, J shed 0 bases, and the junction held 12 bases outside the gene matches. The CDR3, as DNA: TGCGCCAGCAGCTTGGCCATGGGGGGACTATGGAGCTCCTACGAGCAGTACTTC. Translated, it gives CASSLAMGGLWSSYEQYF.

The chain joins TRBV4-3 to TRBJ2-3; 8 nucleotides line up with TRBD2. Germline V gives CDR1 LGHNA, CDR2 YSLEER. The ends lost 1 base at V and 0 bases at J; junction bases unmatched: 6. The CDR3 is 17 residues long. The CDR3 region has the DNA TGCGCCAGCAGCCAAGGTTCGGGACTAGGGAGCACAGATACGCAGTATTTT. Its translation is CASSQGSGLGSTDTQYF.